Listed below are T cell receptor beta chains from one sample, sequenced in a study of cytotoxic CD8 clonotypes in ibrutinib-treated CLL. Sequencing used immunoSEQ multiplex PCR; TCRdb keeps in-frame clones, though not all of them. The sample shows fewer than 400,000 clones, 60% to 80% of them seen only once. The specimen comprised PBMCs, sampled after 36 months of ibrutinib treatment. The receptors derive from a human donor with chronic lymphocytic leukemia. Each CDR3 is given with its conserved first and last residue. The order of the fields is D gene, J gene, V gene, clone size, CDR3 protein, CDR3 DNA. A D gene is named only where the DNA matches it firmly. Size values are once, few and many counts, or a class for expanded clones, and some rows have none.

>TRBD1|TRBJ2-7|TRBV7-3|NA
CASSIDRAYEQYF
TGTGCCAGCAGCATCGACAGGGCCTACGAGCAGTACTTC
>NA|TRBJ2-7|TRBV7-9|few
CASSQSSEQYF
TGTGCCAGCAGCCAAAGTAGCGAGCAGTACTTC
>NA|TRBJ1-1|TRBV7-9|NA
CASSLGTYMNTEAFF
TGTGCCAGCAGCTTAGGGACATATATGAACACTGAAGCTTTCTTT
>NA|TRBJ2-2|TRBV15|NA
CATSRDYGGPGELFF
TGTGCCACCAGCAGAGATTACGGAGGGCCCGGGGAGCTGTTTTTT
>TRBD1|TRBJ2-7|TRBV25-1|NA
CASRRGTGAEQYF
TGTGCCAGCAGGAGGGGGACAGGGGCCGAGCAGTACTTC
>NA|TRBJ2-5|TRBV2|NA
CASSARNPNLQETQYF
TGTGCCAGCAGTGCTAGAAACCCCAACCTCCAAGAGACCCAGTACTTC
>TRBD1|TRBJ2-1|TRBV5-1|NA
CASSLTGVAYNEQFF
TGCGCCAGCAGCCTAACAGGGGTCGCCTACAATGAGCAGTTCTTC
>TRBD1|TRBJ2-1|TRBV7-2|few
CASSPGTGWNEQFF
TGTGCCAGCAGCCCGGGGACAGGGTGGAATGAGCAGTTCTTC
>TRBD2|TRBJ2-1|TRBV29-1|NA
CSVEDPTGGRNEQFF
TGCAGCGTTGAAGATCCAACGGGAGGGCGGAATGAGCAGTTCTTC
>NA|TRBJ2-1|TRBV18|NA
CASSHSDEQFF
TGTGCCAGCTCCCATAGCGATGAGCAGTTCTTC
>NA|TRBJ1-5|TRBV29-1|NA
CSVGSAPNQPQHF
TGCAGCGTTGGTTCGGCCCCCAATCAGCCCCAGCATTTT
>TRBD1|TRBJ1-5|TRBV2|NA
CASSVLTGENQPQHF
TGTGCCAGCAGTGTACTGACAGGGGAGAATCAGCCCCAGCATTTT
>NA|TRBJ2-7|TRBV15|NA
CATSRSTGLREQYF
TGTGCCACCAGCAGATCCACAGGGTTGAGGGAGCAGTACTTC
>TRBD2|TRBJ2-1|TRBV7-6|NA
CASSFSGRGTNEQFF
TGTGCCAGCAGCTTTAGCGGGAGGGGGACAAATGAGCAGTTCTTC
>NA|TRBJ2-7|TRBV4-1|NA
CASSQEAVQTYEQYF
TGCGCCAGCAGCCAAGAGGCCGTGCAAACCTACGAGCAGTACTTC
>NA|TRBJ1-1|TRBV20-1|few
CSASSGLAFF
TGCAGTGCTAGTAGTGGGCTGGCTTTCTTT
>NA|TRBJ2-7|TRBV19|NA
CASSSWGVKYF
TGTGCCAGTAGCTCCTGGGGAGTTAAGTACTTC
>NA|TRBJ2-7|TRBV5-1|few
CASRLDTTRSYEQYF
TGCGCCAGCAGGTTAGACACCACTCGCTCCTACGAGCAGTACTTC
>TRBD2|TRBJ2-7|TRBV9|few
CASSLAGGDYEQYF
TGTGCCAGCAGCCTAGCGGGAGGGGACTACGAGCAGTACTTC
>NA|TRBJ2-3|TRBV27|NA
CASSSPPGDTQYF
TGTGCCAGCAGTTCCCCGCCAGGAGATACGCAGTATTTT
>TRBD1|TRBJ1-1|TRBV7-3|NA
CASSSTWTGRKAEAFF
TGTGCCAGCAGCTCTACGTGGACAGGGCGGAAGGCTGAAGCTTTCTTT
>NA|TRBJ2-7|TRBV7-9|NA
CASSFGVEASHWSYEQYF
TGTGCCAGCAGTTTTGGGGTGGAGGCATCTCATTGGTCCTACGAGCAGTACTTC
>NA|TRBJ2-7|TRBV2|NA
CASNTPATYEQYF
TGTGCCAGCAATACGCCTGCCACCTACGAGCAGTACTTC
>TRBD1|TRBJ2-5|TRBV15|NA
CATRRGDRGLETQYF
TGTGCCACCAGGCGGGGGGACAGGGGATTAGAGACCCAGTACTTC
>NA|TRBJ2-7|TRBV6-5|NA
CASSYGAPLLGYEQYF
TGTGCCAGCAGTTACGGCGCCCCTCTTTTGGGGTACGAGCAGTACTTC
>TRBD2|TRBJ2-1|TRBV2|NA
CASSESAWKRGVYNEQFF
TGTGCCAGCAGTGAATCGGCTTGGAAGCGGGGGGTCTACAATGAGCAGTTCTTC
>TRBD1|TRBJ1-2|TRBV2|few
CASERPGQGAPDYGYTF
TGTGCCAGCGAGAGGCCGGGACAGGGGGCGCCCGACTATGGCTACACCTTC
>TRBD2|TRBJ2-1|TRBV28|NA
CASSSPGLARNEQFF
TGTGCCAGCAGTTCTCCTGGACTAGCTCGCAATGAGCAGTTCTTC
>NA|TRBJ2-5|TRBV7-3|few
CASSLGGTETQYF
TGTGCCAGCAGCTTAGGGGGAACAGAGACCCAGTACTTC
>NA|TRBJ1-2|TRBV7-8|NA
CASSQAGLNYGYTF
TGTGCCAGCAGCCAAGCAGGGTTGAACTATGGCTACACCTTC
>NA|TRBJ2-5|TRBV7-6|NA
CASSLGARWGQETQYF
TGTGCCAGCAGCTTAGGGGCCAGGTGGGGACAAGAGACCCAGTACTTC
>NA|TRBJ2-7|TRBV4-1|few
CASSPGVERPYEQYF
TGCGCCAGCAGCCCTGGCGTTGAGCGGCCCTACGAGCAGTACTTC
>TRBD1|TRBJ1-2|TRBV7-2|NA
CASSFIRGPNYGYTF
TGTGCCAGCAGCTTCATCAGGGGGCCTAACTATGGCTACACCTTC
>TRBD2|TRBJ2-1|TRBV27|NA
CASSLSWGTPGLAVNEQFF
TGTGCCAGCAGTTTATCGTGGGGTACCCCCGGACTAGCGGTCAATGAGCAGTTCTTC
>TRBD2|TRBJ2-7|TRBV11-3|NA
CASSEEAGDLYEQYF
TGTGCCAGCAGCGAAGAAGCGGGAGATTTATACGAGCAGTACTTC
>NA|TRBJ2-7|TRBV19|few
CASSIDDEQYF
TGTGCCAGTAGTATAGATGACGAGCAGTACTTC
>TRBD1|TRBJ2-7|TRBV10-1|NA
CASSETGGRYEQYF
TGCGCCAGCAGTGAGACAGGGGGCCGCTACGAGCAGTACTTC
>TRBD2|TRBJ2-1|TRBV25-1|NA
CASSASGRVVGEQFF
TGTGCCAGCAGTGCTAGCGGGAGGGTAGTAGGTGAGCAGTTCTTC
>NA|TRBJ1-1|TRBV7-8|NA
CASRDPSANTEAFF
TGTGCCAGCCGGGACCCTTCGGCGAACACTGAAGCTTTCTTT
>NA|TRBJ2-5|TRBV28|NA
CASSKRAWETQYF
TGTGCCAGCAGTAAGCGTGCATGGGAGACCCAGTACTTC